One T cell receptor beta chain is described in this entry. This specimen comes from a study of shared clonotypes between healthy human individuals. About the research overall: A couple of female and a few male donors aged 18 to 49 were enrolled.

The V gene end was trimmed by 5 bases and the J gene end by 7 bases; junction bases not matched to a gene: 10. The CDR3 totals 16 residues. Germline loops: CDR1 PRHDT, CDR2 FYEKMQ (reference sequence). Researchers ran the assay at a deep level. On sorted subsets, replicate PCRs used 150 to 250 ng DNA, or about 30,000 T cell genomes. The data were produced by immunoSEQ multiplex PCR, yet TCRdb's version contains in-frame clones alone and is incomplete. The sample has roughly 2 million clones; about 95% are singletons. Donors included only healthy HIV-negative adults lacking recent acute infections or vaccinations.

Sequenced input: naive CD4+ T cells sorted from blood. As for subset: CD45RA+ positively selected. The gene calls are TRBV13 and TRBJ2-1; 11 bases are a match to TRBD2. The source of this sequence is a man between 18 and 29 years old in good health. The CDR3 region has the DNA TGTGCCAGCAGCAACCTACTAGCGGGAGTGGGTAATGAGCAGTTCTTC. Protein product: CASSNLLAGVGNEQFF.